The clone carrying this T cell receptor (beta chain) was found many times. Its target is unknown. V was pared by 5 bases and J by 0 bases, with 10 bases between. Germline V gene sequence: CDR1 DFQATT, CDR2 SNEGSKA (reference sequence). CDR3 length equals 14 residues. Uncontrolled infections, other autoimmune diseases, pregnancy or lactation led to exclusion of patients. Every diagnosis used clinical symptoms, serum thyroxine and TRAb, thyroid ultrasound and orbital computed tomography. The data were obtained in a study of T cells in Graves' hyperthyroidism and ophthalmopathy. Authors of the study amplified TCR beta CDR3 regions from RNA transcripts. In the first-round RT-PCR of the TCR CDR3, the HTBI primer set was used. MiXCR, run by TCRdb on the multiplex PCR reads, gives a single entry per CDR3 protein. The repertoire holds 450,000 to 700,000 distinct CDR3 sequences, with around 42% as singletons.

Findings and limits, study-wide: Stable hyperthyroidism was separated from ophthalmopathy by a model based on 13 V-J features.

Sequenced: peripheral blood or thyroid tissue (not recorded which). V usage is TRBV20-1 and J usage is TRBJ2-2, with a possible D match to TRBD2 (5 bases). The sequence came from an adult woman with Graves' disease, either hyperthyroidism or ophthalmopathy (not recorded which). The CDR3 nucleotides read TGCAGTGCTCCTGGGGAGCCGAACACCGGGGAGCTGTTTTTT. Its translation is CSAPGEPNTGELFF.